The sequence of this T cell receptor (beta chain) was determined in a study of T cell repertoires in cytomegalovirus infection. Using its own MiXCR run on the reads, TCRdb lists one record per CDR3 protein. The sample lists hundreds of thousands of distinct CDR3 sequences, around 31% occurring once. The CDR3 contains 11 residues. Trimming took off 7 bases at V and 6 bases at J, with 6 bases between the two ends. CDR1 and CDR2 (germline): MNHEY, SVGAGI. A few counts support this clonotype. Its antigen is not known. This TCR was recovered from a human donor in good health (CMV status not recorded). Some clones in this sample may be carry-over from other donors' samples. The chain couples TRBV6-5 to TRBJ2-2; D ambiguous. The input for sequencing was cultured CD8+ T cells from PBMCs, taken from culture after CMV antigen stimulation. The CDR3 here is CASTESGELFF. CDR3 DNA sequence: TGTGCCAGCACCGAATCCGGGGAGCTGTTTTTT.